This TCR beta chain originates from a study of read filtering for tumor transcriptome and immune sequencing (TCRdb year 2020). Notes on the research overall: The cohort consisted of some 16 male and roughly 13 female patients, with a mean age of about 66 years and an age range of about 40 to 85. By revised international staging, fewer than ten patients were R-ISS I, fewer than 20 were R-ISS II and 6 or 7 were R-ISS III. After DNase treatment, whole-transcriptome libraries were prepared using the TruSeq RNA Access Library Prep Kit. Per sample, about 4.05 to 10.27 million TCR-region mapped reads were obtained with IR-seq, compared with only roughly 85 to 1273 with RNA-seq. Using the same bone marrow samples, the study ran both targeted immune repertoire sequencing and bulk whole-transcriptome sequencing and then compared the TCR repertoires from each method. One main goal was a read-filtering strategy for immune repertoire data, in particular deciding whether clonotypes backed by only one read should be removed. Summary of the overall study and its limitations: Compared with RNA-seq, IR-seq captured clonotypes at much greater depth and more reliably, and a smaller IR-seq throughput was enough to identify most of the shared clonotypes. In IR-seq, single-read clonotypes were approximately 80% of clonotypes but 3% to 4.5% of total reads; in RNA-seq they were 60% to 75% of clonotypes and 35% to 45% of reads. Removing single-read clonotypes increased the correlation between IR-seq and RNA-seq shared clonotype proportions. The sorted CD138-negative fraction was a mixed bone marrow immune population, not purified T cells.

The sample holds many counts of this clonotype. Its target antigen remains unknown. No much larger clonotype is one base removed from it; base qualities were not supplied. Bone marrow was sampled from every patient at the time of active disease. Bone marrow mononuclear cells were isolated by Ficoll-Hypaque density gradient centrifugation. To remove myeloma plasma cells, the cells were labeled with CD138 magnetic microbeads on a MACS separator, and CD138-negative cells were then collected by negative selection. The purity of the isolated cells was checked by flow cytometry with CD138 antibodies on an Attune NxT. TRIzol reagent was used to extract total RNA, which was then quantified with a NanoDrop spectrophotometer. For each patient, the CD138-negative bone marrow sample underwent paired RNA-seq and IR-seq. Taken from the germline V gene (reference sequence), the CDR1 and CDR2 loops are DFQATT and SNEGSKA. Relative to germline, V is missing 6 bases and J is missing 2 bases, with 7 bases of the junction outside any gene match. Including the terminal cysteine and phenylalanine, the CDR3 comprises 14 residues. Only CDR3 DNA is held: 42 bases, read in frame from base 1.

TCR libraries were built from roughly 400 ng RNA with the Immunoverse kit, using molecular barcoded adaptors covering alpha/delta and beta/gamma chains. The same RNA used for transcriptome sequencing was used for TCR library preparation. Sequencing of the TCR libraries was done on an Illumina HiSeq 4000 with 2 x 150 cycles. The source study handled its data this way. Using MiXCR, which included quality filtering and error correction, TCR reads were aligned to human V, D, J and C references and then assembled into CDR3 clonotypes. The tcR package in R was used to analyze clonotype counts and gene usage diversity. For inspection of raw mapping reads, RNA-seq reads were mapped by STAR aligner version 2.5.3a onto GRCh37 of the human genome. IR-seq fastq files were randomly downsampled with Seqtk 1.3 to test the effect of sequencing depth on detected clonotypes. TCRdb reworked the public reads: Q25 trimming with fastp, MiXCR clone assembly, productive beta chains retained. CDR3 protein duplicates are merged, each entry listing the most common genes and DNA. TCRdb's processing, not the authors', yielded these V and J calls. This sample is represented by tens of thousands of distinct CDR3 sequences; over 9.5% of them were singletons. Roughly a third of the sample belongs to the ten largest clones.

Sequencing input: a population of CD138-negative cells sorted from bone marrow. The intended sense of this specimen's cell subset or site label: bone marrow mononuclear cells depleted of CD138+ plasma/myeloma cells by negative magnetic selection. The chain joins TRBV20-1 to TRBJ2-1; 7 central nucleotides agree with TRBD2. The TCR sequence derives from a donor aged 40 or older with multiple myeloma. The CDR3 protein: CSAPSGVTYNEQFF. The DNA is as follows: TGCAGTGCCCCGAGCGGGGTTACCTACAATGAGCAGTTCTTC.